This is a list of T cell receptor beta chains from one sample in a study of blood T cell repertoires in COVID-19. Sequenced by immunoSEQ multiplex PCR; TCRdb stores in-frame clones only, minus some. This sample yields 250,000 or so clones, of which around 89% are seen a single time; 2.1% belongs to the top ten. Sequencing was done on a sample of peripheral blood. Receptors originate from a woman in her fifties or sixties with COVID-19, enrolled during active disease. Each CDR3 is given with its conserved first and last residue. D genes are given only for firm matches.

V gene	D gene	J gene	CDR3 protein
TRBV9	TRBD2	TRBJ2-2	CASNLAGGDTGELFF
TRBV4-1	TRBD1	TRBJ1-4	CASSWDSATNEKLFF
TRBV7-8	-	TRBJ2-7	CASSLVGQGYGYEQYF
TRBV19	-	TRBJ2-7	CASSIGEMGSYYEQYF
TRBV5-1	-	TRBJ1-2	CASSSQGPAAEYTF
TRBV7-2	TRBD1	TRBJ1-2	CASSPGTGFSGYTF
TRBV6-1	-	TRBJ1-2	CASSEVVRGGGGYTF
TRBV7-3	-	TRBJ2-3	CASSPGGVRSTDTQYF
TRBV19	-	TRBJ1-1	CASSSGWAEAFF
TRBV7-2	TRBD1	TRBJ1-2	CASSLASGQGGYTF
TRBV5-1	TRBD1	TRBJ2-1	CASSSRTGNEQFF
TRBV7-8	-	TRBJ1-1	CASSLLSGGRNTEAFF
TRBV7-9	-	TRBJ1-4	CASSSEREKLFF
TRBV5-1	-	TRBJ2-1	CASSLLGAPPYNEQFF
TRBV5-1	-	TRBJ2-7	CASSLDRPSSYEQYF
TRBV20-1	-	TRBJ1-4	CSASPATNEKLFF
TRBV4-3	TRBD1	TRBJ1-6	CASSQAPGTGGEVLHF
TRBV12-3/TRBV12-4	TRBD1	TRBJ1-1	CASRTTGAAEAFF
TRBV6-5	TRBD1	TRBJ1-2	CASSLIPRGVNYGYTF
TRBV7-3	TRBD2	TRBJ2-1	CASSPQGLSGGYNEQFF
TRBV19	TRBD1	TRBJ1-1	CASSIAGGTEAFF
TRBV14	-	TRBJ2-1	CASSREGVWYNEQFF
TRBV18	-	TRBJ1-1	CASSTTAGAEAFF
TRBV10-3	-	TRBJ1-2	CAISGQGYGYTF
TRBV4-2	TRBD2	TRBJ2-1	CASSQEAGLAGPEQFF
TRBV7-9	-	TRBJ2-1	CASSLPHGQSYNEQFF
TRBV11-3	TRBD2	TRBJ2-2	CASSLTSVNTGELFF
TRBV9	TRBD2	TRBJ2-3	CASSVLPLAGGITDTQYF
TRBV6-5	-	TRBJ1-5	CASSPGGAFNQPQHF
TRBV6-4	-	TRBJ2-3	CASSETYATDTQYF
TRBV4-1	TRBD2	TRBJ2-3	CASSQEEIAGGTDTQYF
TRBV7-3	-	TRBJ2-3	CASSLSLGTQYF
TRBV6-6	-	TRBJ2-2	CASSPLGTGELFF
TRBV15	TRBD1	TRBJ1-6	CATSRDQGVSAPLHF
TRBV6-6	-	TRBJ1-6	CATTGVNSPLHF
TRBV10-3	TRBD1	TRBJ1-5	CAIRAGTGNQPQHF
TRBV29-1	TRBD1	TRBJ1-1	CSVDGDRAYEAFF
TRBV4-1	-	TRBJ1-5	CASSPDRNQPQHF
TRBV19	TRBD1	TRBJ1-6	CASSKGAYNSPLHF
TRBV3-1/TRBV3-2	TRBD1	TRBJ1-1	CASSPGGDRGQAFF
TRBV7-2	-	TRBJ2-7	CASSPRIYEQYF
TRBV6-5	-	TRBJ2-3	CASSYLSSGMGAQYF
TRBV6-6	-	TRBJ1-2	CASSYISPDWPNGYTF
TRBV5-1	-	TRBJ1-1	CASSLVGLGRGTEAFF
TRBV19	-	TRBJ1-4	CASSIRWQRGEKLFF
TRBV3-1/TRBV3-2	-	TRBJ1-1	CASSQGAEAFF
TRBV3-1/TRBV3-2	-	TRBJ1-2	CASSQSSVYGYTF
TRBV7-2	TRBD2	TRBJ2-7	CASSQTSGGSYEQYF